The text below deals with one T cell receptor (beta chain). Its target antigen remains unknown. No quality values exist for individual bases; no much larger clone is one base distant. TCRbeta CDR3 regions were amplified from genomic DNA using the immunoSEQ Assay, a bias-controlled multiplex PCR. In the source study's methods: The number of nucleated cells in each sample was estimated from the amplification of reference gene primers within the assay. To quantify the absolute abundance of each unique TCRbeta CDR3 rearrangement, sequence reads were collapsed and filtered. For each sample, productive Simpson clonality was calculated by taking the square root of Simpson's diversity index across productive rearrangements. In its TCRdb copy, this immuneACCESS table keeps in-frame sequences only and misses some clones. Where compared with another copy, unresolved V genes explain less than half of these, and the others have no known cause. V, J and clone size reflect that table, while D and trimming were determined from the DNA. Counted in this sample were about 250,000 clones; around 85% of them appeared once. The ten biggest clones cover roughly 0.94% of the sample.

In Seattle, one collaborating source enrolled patients while the infection was active and tracked those patients longitudinally over the course of disease. Collaborating institutions collected whole blood in K2EDTA tubes following their own protocols. For TCRbeta analysis, collaborators shipped samples as frozen whole blood, isolated PBMCs, or DNA extracted from either of those sample types. The sample is drawn from a study of blood T cell repertoires in COVID-19 (dated by TCRdb to 2020 to 2021). For context, the study as a whole: The collaborator samples originated in the United States, Italy and Spain and spanned the acute and convalescent phases of COVID-19. The material from the prospective study consisted of cDNA or gDNA derived from T cells, B-cell-depleted T cells, or PBMCs. The dataset comprised deeply sampled blood TCRbeta repertoires from subjects exposed to, actively infected with, or recovered from COVID-19. The repertoires were released in a freely available public database intended as a resource for research on the immune response to SARS-CoV-2. Samples came from the ongoing ImmuneRACE study (first 160 participants) plus 1,254 subjects from 6 global collaborators. The sample metadata nearly always contained a de-identified subject ID, COVID-19 status, age in years and sex. Where available, HLA class I and class II types were taken from metadata supplied by the sample provider and were not determined by assay-based typing. Overall study results and their limits: Clinical and demographic metadata were provided uncurated, with the amount varying by source and participant.

The TCR comes from a human donor with COVID-19, enrolled during active disease. The donor label of this sample is uncertain. Sequenced material: peripheral blood.

The sequenced DNA: TGTGCCAGCAGCCAACAGCGGAGGCCCACAGATACGCAGTATTTT. The encoded protein is CASSQQRRPTDTQYF. The sequence joins TRBV4-2 to TRBJ2-3; tentative D gene TRBD2, with 5 bases matching. A distance of 11 bases separates the germline ends of V and J, which lose 2 bases and 2 bases respectively. From the germline V gene, CDR1 is LGHNA and CDR2 is YNFKEQ. Including cysteine and phenylalanine, the CDR3 has 15 amino acids. Only the CDR3 part of the read is kept: 45 bases, read in frame from the first base.